What follows is one T cell receptor beta chain and its context. In the authors' methods: Scientists estimated how many nucleated cells there were by amplifying reference gene primers. Method: immunoSEQ multiplex PCR; TCRdb's copy keeps in-frame clones and lacks some. The DNA gave D and trimming, while V, J and clone size come from that table. The profile covers some 110,000 clones, with around 90% appearing a single time and about 8% taken by the ten largest. The sample belongs to a study of blood T cell repertoires in COVID-19. Study-level information: Sites in the United States, Italy and Spain provided acute and convalescent COVID-19 samples. T cells, B-cell-depleted T cells, or PBMCs provided the cDNA or gDNA that served as material.

V gave up 6 bases and J gave up 3 bases, with 10 bases separating them. This CDR3 has 13 residues. The sequenced material came from peripheral blood. This chain uses TRBV12-3 or TRBV12-4 with TRBJ2-3; no clear D gene. This receptor was taken from a human donor in a cohort sampled during active COVID-19. CDR3 DNA sequence: TGTGCCAGCAGCTTCGGTGATACAGATACGCAGTATTTT. This gives the protein CASSFGDTDTQYF.